This TCR beta chain stems from a study of blood T cells in healthy people across ages. About the research overall: Template switching captured about one barcoded beta molecule per two T cells.

Germline-derived CDR1 and CDR2 are WNHNN and SYGVQD (reference sequence). Deletions cut 10 bases from V and 8 bases from J, with 24 bases between. CDR3 length: 15 residues. The second PCR ran roughly 7 to 11 cycles with a sample-barcoded 5' primer and J-beta primers. Researchers report that a template-switch adaptor with 12 random nucleotides tagged each cDNA molecule. TCRdb re-called the 5' RACE reads through MiXCR, storing one row per CDR3 protein. The sample holds over 1.5 million distinct CDR3 sequences, around 48% seen once. General study findings and limits: Significant beta diversity loss was already apparent by age approximately 36, declining roughly linearly. Diversity of TCR beta correlated strongly with naive T cell percentage.

With respect to this clonotype: Its specificity is unknown.

Sequencing input: blood. The TCR originated in a woman aged 40-49 years in good health. V gene TRBV10-1 combines with J gene TRBJ2-1; either TRBD1 or TRBD2 may supply D (5 bases each). The CDR3 DNA follows: TGCGCCACCGCCGGTGTGGGGGAACGGTATTATGAGCAGTTCTTC. Its protein product is CATAGVGERYYEQFF.